The present entry profiles one T cell receptor (beta chain) with its context. This table comes from immunoSEQ multiplex PCR, and its TCRdb copy is limited to in-frame clones, with some not included. The sample holds approximately 150,000 clones, 85% to 95% seen once. CDR1 is ENHRY and CDR2 is SYGVKD in the germline V gene. The CDR3 consists of 12 residues. Deletions cut 8 bases from V and 6 bases from J, with 11 bases between. The data originate from a study of T cell responses to AZD1222 COVID-19 vaccine. The source of this sequence is an adult who received the AZD1222 COVID-19 vaccine. Source: peripheral blood, taken 28 days after the second AZD1222 dose. This rearrangement joins TRBV10-3 to TRBJ2-1, with D possibly being TRBD2 (5 bases). As DNA, the CDR3 is TGTGCCATCGGAAGACTAATCAATGAGCAGTTCTTC. Protein: CAIGRLINEQFF.